The sequence of this T cell receptor (beta chain) was determined in a study of radiotherapy plus CTLA-4 blockade in lung cancer. At the level of the study: Disease control was achieved by around 33% of patients, and objective responses by 18%. Findings and limits, study-wide: Radiotherapy plus ipilimumab was followed by expansion in blood of tumor-derived TCR clones. Response was reportedly best predicted by early blood T cell clone dynamics, with interferon-beta.

This clone was picked up one time. Its cognate antigen is unknown. The study gave focal radiation plus ipilimumab CTLA-4 blockade to patients with chemo-refractory metastatic non-small-cell lung cancer. TCRdb's table, derived via immunoSEQ multiplex PCR, lists solely in-frame clones and lacks some. The sample consists of about 80,000 clones, approximately 83% of them appearing once. V dropped 5 bases and J dropped 5 bases, with 10 bases sitting between them. Germline values: CDR1 SGHVS, CDR2 FQNEAQ. The CDR3 is 12 amino acids. The V call is TRBV7-8, the J call TRBJ2-7; a possible D gene is TRBD2 (6 bases). The specimen was peripheral blood, collected from a patient treated with radiotherapy plus ipilimumab. The TCR sequence derives from a human donor with non-small cell lung cancer who had a partial response to radiotherapy plus ipilimumab. DNA for the CDR3: TGTGCCAGCAGCCCAGGAGGGAACGAGCAGTACTTC. As protein: CASSPGGNEQYF.